This record concerns one TCR beta chain sequence. What it binds is unknown. The sample comes from a study of T cell responses to AZD1222 COVID-19 vaccine. The germline V and J ends were trimmed by 3 bases and 8 bases, with 10 bases remaining between them. The CDR3 has 12 residues. The table came from immunoSEQ multiplex PCR; TCRdb's copy has only in-frame clones and leaves some out. The sample holds tens of thousands of clones, over 80% seen once. General study results and limits: No day 14 peak samples; only post-peak repertoires were characterized. CD4 TCRs covered the whole spike, strongest at regions 160-218 and 743-854. Spike-specific TCR breadth and depth were elevated following two AZD1222 doses. In the spike-specific TCR repertoire, nearly half reportedly target unmutated variant regions.

This TCR was recovered from an adult in good health. The source was peripheral blood, collected on day 0 of AZD1222 vaccination. V gene TRBV12-3 or TRBV12-4 combines with J gene TRBJ1-2; D may be TRBD1 (5 bases). The CDR3 loop is CASSFRREGYTF. CDR3 coding DNA: TGTGCCAGCAGTTTTCGCAGGGAAGGCTACACCTTC.